The sequence of this T cell receptor beta chain was determined in a study of control samples from healthy donors and cancer patients. Repertoires were generated with immunoSEQ multiplex PCR, while TCRdb's copy carries only in-frame clones and drops some. The table includes about 120,000 clones, roughly 90% detected once. V trimming: 0 bases; J trimming: 6 bases; junction bases outside the gene matches: 3. This CDR3 region has 15 residues. Germline values: CDR1 MGHRA, CDR2 YSYEKL. The sequence was collected from a man aged 50-59 years in good health. The chain couples TRBV4-1 to TRBJ1-2; TRBD1 matches 11 bases. The source material was blood. The CDR3 reads CASSQDWTGGNGYTF. The CDR3 nucleotides read TGCGCCAGCAGCCAAGATTGGACAGGGGGCAATGGCTACACCTTC.